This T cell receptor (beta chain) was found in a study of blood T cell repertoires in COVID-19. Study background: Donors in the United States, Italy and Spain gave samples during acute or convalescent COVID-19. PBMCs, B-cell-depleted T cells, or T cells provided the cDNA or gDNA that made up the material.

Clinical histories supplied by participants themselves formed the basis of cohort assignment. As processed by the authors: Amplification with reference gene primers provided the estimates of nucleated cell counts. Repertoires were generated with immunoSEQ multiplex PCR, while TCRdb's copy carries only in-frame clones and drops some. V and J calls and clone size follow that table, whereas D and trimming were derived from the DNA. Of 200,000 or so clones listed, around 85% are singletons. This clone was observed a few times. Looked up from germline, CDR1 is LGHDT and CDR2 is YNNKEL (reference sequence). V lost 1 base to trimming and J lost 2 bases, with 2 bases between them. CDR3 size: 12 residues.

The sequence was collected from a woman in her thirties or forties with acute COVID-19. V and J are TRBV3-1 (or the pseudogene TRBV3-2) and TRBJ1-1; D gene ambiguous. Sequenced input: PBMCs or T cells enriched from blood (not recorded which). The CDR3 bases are TGTGCCAGCAGCCAAGCAAACACTGAAGCTTTCTTT. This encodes CASSQANTEAFF.